Each of the 26 T cell receptor beta chains below was sequenced from the same sample in a study of long-term antiretroviral therapy in people with HIV. Survey-level immunoSEQ v3.0 assays were run. The assay was immunoSEQ multiplex PCR, and TCRdb's table has in-frame clones only and misses some. The table has over 15,000 clones, almost 90% seen once; the top ten hold 14% to 15%. Sequenced material: unsorted PBMCs, taken more than 2.2 years before starting antiretroviral therapy. Source of these receptors: a woman aged 30 to 39 with HIV.

Points on this clone: This specimen includes other DNA sequences encoding the same CDR3. The CDR3 reads CASSRGPNQPQHF. In DNA, the CDR3 is TGTGCCAGTTCTCGGGGCCCCAATCAGCCCCAGCATTTT. The V and J genes are TRBV19 and TRBJ1-5, with a possible D match to TRBD1 (5 bases). The germline gives CDR1 LNHDA, CDR2 SQIVND (reference sequence). CDR3 length: 13 residues. V was pared by 8 bases and J by 3 bases, with 11 bases between.

This rearrangement joins TRBV20-1 to TRBJ1-2; D is uncertain. CDR1 DFQATT and CDR2 SNEGSKA come from the germline V gene (reference sequence). The CDR3 runs to 11 residues. The CDR3 sequence is CSLDMAYGYTF. CDR3 in DNA: TGCAGCCTCGACATGGCCTATGGCTACACCTTC.

This clone showed up just once. The J gene is TRBJ2-1, the V gene TRBV4-3; tentatively, D is TRBD2 (6 bases). This CDR3 is 17 amino acids long. Germline CDR1 is LGHNA and CDR2 is YSLEER. The V gene lost 3 bases and the J gene lost 8 bases, with 23 bases spanning the gap. This CDR3 is CASSHPEARDSHDEQFF. Here the CDR3 DNA reads TGCGCCAGCAGCCACCCTGAGGCCAGGGACTCCCATGATGAGCAGTTCTTC.

This sequence joins TRBV7-9 and TRBJ1-1, with D tentatively TRBD1 (6 bases). Germline V gene data show CDR1 as SEHNR and CDR2 as FQNEAQ (reference sequence). The CDR3 is 16 amino acids. The V and J ends lost 5 bases and 0 bases respectively, with 16 bases between them. Here the CDR3 reads CASSPKLGAVNTEAFF. The CDR3 nucleotides are TGTGCCAGCAGCCCAAAGTTGGGGGCGGTGAACACTGAAGCTTTCTTT.

This chain uses TRBV5-1 with TRBJ2-1; perhaps D is TRBD1 or TRBD2 (6 bases each). Germline loops: CDR1 SGHRS, CDR2 YFSETQ. This CDR3 is built from 16 residues. Trimming stripped 0 bases from V and 3 bases from J, with 13 bases between. CDR3 protein: CASSLAKGGLYNEQFF. The CDR3 DNA follows: TGCGCCAGCAGCTTGGCCAAGGGGGGCCTCTACAATGAGCAGTTCTTC.

This clone was found once. The rearrangement uses TRBV7-8 and TRBJ1-1, with a possible D match to TRBD1 (6 bases). The germline V gene encodes CDR1 SGHVS and CDR2 FQNEAQ. Trimming pared 4 bases from V and 5 bases from J, leaving 14 bases between. The CDR3 is made up of 14 amino acids. The CDR3: CASSWGQRGTEAFF. The CDR3, as DNA: TGTGCCAGCAGCTGGGGACAACGGGGAACTGAAGCTTTCTTT.

This chain connects TRBV9 to TRBJ1-1; 8 bases fit TRBD1. V lost 0 bases to trimming and J lost 8 bases; unmatched junction nucleotides: 0. Germline values: CDR1 SGDLS, CDR2 YYNGEE. This CDR3 has 12 amino acids. CDR3 residues: CASSVGTGEAFF. In DNA, the CDR3 is TGTGCCAGCAGCGTAGGGACAGGGGAAGCTTTCTTT.

Points on this clone: The sample contains more than one DNA sequence encoding this CDR3. The V gene is TRBV7-9, the J gene TRBJ1-4, with a tentative D call TRBD1 (6 bases). Germline loops: CDR1 SEHNR, CDR2 FQNEAQ (reference sequence). Trimming left V 3 bases short and J 4 bases short, with 9 bases between. The CDR3 length is 14 residues. Here the CDR3 reads CASSLRDNNEKLFF. The CDR3 nucleotides are TGTGCCAGCAGCTTGAGGGACAATAATGAAAAACTGTTTTTT.

This clone was observed once. The chain links TRBV6-5 to TRBJ1-5; 8 bases match TRBD1. The CDR3 is 15 amino acids. Germline V lookup: CDR1 MNHEY, CDR2 SVGAGI. V was pared by 4 bases and J by 2 bases, with 4 bases of the junction left unmatched. The CDR3 here is CASSSTGEGNQPQHF. The CDR3 DNA follows: TGTGCCAGCAGTTCGACAGGGGAGGGCAATCAGCCCCAGCATTTT.

This clone came up a few times. The V call is TRBV7-9, the J call TRBJ2-7, with 9 bases lining up with TRBD1. V gave up 10 bases and J gave up 0 bases; unmatched junction bases: 7. CDR3 length: 14 residues. Germline V gene sequence: CDR1 SEHNR, CDR2 FQNEAQ (reference sequence). CDR3 DNA: TGTGCCACCGAGGGACAGGGAATCTCCTACGAGCAGTACTTC. Its protein is CATEGQGISYEQYF.

This rearrangement joins TRBV6-5 to TRBJ1-6; a possible D gene is TRBD1 (5 bases). The CDR3 contains 15 residues. Deletions cut 2 bases from V and 2 bases from J, with 7 bases between. Per the germline V gene, CDR1 is MNHEY and CDR2 is SVGAGI. The DNA of the CDR3 is TGTGCCAGCAGTTACGAGGGGCCCTATAATTCACCCCTCCACTTT. As protein: CASSYEGPYNSPLHF.

This rearrangement joins TRBV18 to TRBJ2-3; D is ambiguous. This CDR3 contains 13 residues. V lost 6 bases and J 6 bases, leaving 13 bases between the germline ends. Looked up from germline, CDR1 is KGHSH and CDR2 is LQKENI. In DNA form, the CDR3 reads TGTGCCAGCTCTCTGAGAGCCGCTGATACGCAGTATTTT. Its protein product is CASSLRAADTQYF.

V and J are TRBV7-3 and TRBJ2-3, with D possibly called TRBD1 or TRBD2 (5 bases each). Germline assignment: CDR1 SGHTA and CDR2 FQGTGA. Trimming removed 2 bases from V and 2 bases from J, with 11 bases in between. The CDR3 contains 15 residues. CDR3 DNA: TGTGCCAGCAGCTTATCCGGGACGGTCACAGATACGCAGTATTTT. This gives the protein CASSLSGTVTDTQYF.

The gene calls are TRBV18 and TRBJ2-7; 7 bases are shared with TRBD1. J was trimmed by 1 base and V by 4 bases; bases with no gene match: 4. Germline CDR1 and CDR2: KGHSH and LQKENI. This CDR3 is built from 14 residues. The DNA of the CDR3 is TGTGCCAGCTCACGGTACAGGGGTTCCTACGAGCAGTACTTC. Translation: CASSRYRGSYEQYF.

The rearrangement links TRBV10-3 to TRBJ1-1, with D tentatively TRBD1 (5 bases). This CDR3 is built from 12 residues. Germline-derived CDR1 and CDR2 are ENHRY and SYGVKD. Trimming pared 6 bases from V and 11 bases from J, leaving 16 bases between. The CDR3 nucleotides are TGTGCCATCAGCCCCGGGGGGGAAGGGGCTTTCTTT. This gives the protein CAISPGGEGAFF.

J is TRBJ1-2 and V is TRBV11-2; D uncertain. V was shortened by 0 bases and J by 4 bases, with 12 bases between the two germline ends. The CDR3 runs 15 residues. Germline CDR1 SGHAT, CDR2 FQNNGV. The CDR3 DNA is TGTGCCAGCAGCTTAGAATCGGAAGCAGCCTATGGCTACACCTTC. Its protein is CASSLESEAAYGYTF.

This chain uses TRBV5-1 with TRBJ1-3; no clear D. The CDR3 extends over 17 amino acids. Trimming left V 2 bases short and J 0 bases short, with 15 bases between. The V gene's germline CDR1 is SGHRS and CDR2 YFSETQ. The CDR3 protein is CASSFEPDSSSGNTIYF. Here the CDR3 DNA reads TGCGCCAGCAGCTTTGAACCGGACTCAAGCTCTGGAAACACCATATATTTT.

The V and J genes are TRBV27 and TRBJ1-5; D is ambiguous. V shed 2 bases and J shed 2 bases, with 10 bases lying between them. CDR3 size: 15 residues. From germline, CDR1 is MNHEY and CDR2 SMNVEV (reference sequence). The CDR3 spells CASSLVGYGNQPQHF. In DNA form, the CDR3 reads TGTGCCAGCAGTTTAGTGGGGTACGGCAATCAGCCCCAGCATTTT.

This chain links TRBV15 with TRBJ1-5; D may be TRBD1 (5 bases). The CDR3 covers 17 residues. V lost 1 base and J 8 bases, leaving 21 bases between the germline ends. The V gene's germline CDR1 is LNHNV and CDR2 YYDKDF (reference sequence). The CDR3 DNA reads as TGTGCCACCAGCAGAGGCGGGGTTATTGGGGGGGAAGAGCCCCAGCATTTT. Translation gives CATSRGGVIGGEEPQHF.

The chain carries TRBV30 and TRBJ2-5, with TRBD2 identical over 9 bases. With V trimmed by 2 bases and J by 4 bases, 11 bases remained unmatched. Germline loops: CDR1 GTSNPN, CDR2 SVGIG (reference sequence). This CDR3 has 16 residues. The CDR3 DNA follows: TGTGCCTGGAGTCCCCCGTCTAGCGGGGTTCGAGAGACCCAGTACTTC. Protein: CAWSPPSSGVRETQYF. Looking up the rest from reference TRBV30 and TRBJ2-5 gives the full variable domain: SQTIHQWPATLVQPVGSPLSLECTVEGTSNPNLYWYRQAAGRGLQLLFYSVGIGQISSEVPQNLSASRPQDRQFILSSKKLLLSDSGFYLCAWSPPSSGVRETQYFGPGTRLLVL.

This chain uses TRBV6-5 with TRBJ2-1; 10 bases are a match to TRBD2. V gave up 4 bases and J gave up 0 bases; unmatched junction bases: 3. This CDR3 has 16 amino acids. Germline V lookup: CDR1 MNHEY, CDR2 SVGAGI. The CDR3 sequence: CASSSLAGSSYNEQFF. For the CDR3, the DNA is TGTGCCAGCAGTTCACTAGCGGGGAGCTCCTACAATGAGCAGTTCTTC.

The V and J genes are TRBV5-1 and TRBJ2-2, with D uncertain. V was shortened by 0 bases and J by 5 bases, with 11 bases between the two germline ends. This CDR3 has 15 residues. The germline gives CDR1 SGHRS, CDR2 YFSETQ. The CDR3 reads CASSLAVRQTGELFF. The DNA of the CDR3 is TGCGCCAGCAGCTTGGCCGTCCGTCAGACCGGGGAGCTGTTTTTT.

J is TRBJ2-1 and V is TRBV19, with D maybe TRBD1 (7 bases). The CDR3 has 16 residues. Germline-derived CDR1 and CDR2 are LNHDA and SQIVND (reference sequence). Trimming removed 0 bases at V and 8 bases at J, with 17 bases between. CDR3 amino acids: CASSIDWGDSWDEQFF. CDR3 DNA sequence: TGTGCCAGTAGTATAGATTGGGGGGACAGTTGGGATGAGCAGTTCTTC.

The count of this clone is one. The CDR3 reads CASSFGTGHYTYEQYF. CDR3 coding DNA: TGTGCCAGCAGCTTCGGGACAGGGCACTACACCTACGAGCAGTACTTC. This chain uses TRBV7-9 with TRBJ2-7; 9 bases match TRBD1. With 3 bases clipped from V and 2 bases from J, the junction kept 8 bases outside the gene matches. The CDR3 has 16 amino acids. Per germline, CDR1 SEHNR and CDR2 FQNEAQ (reference sequence).

The J gene is TRBJ2-7, the V gene TRBV7-9, with TRBD1 identical over 9 bases. The V segment lost 0 bases and the J segment 4 bases; nucleotides outside the gene matches: 1. Germline V gene lookup returns CDR1 SEHNR and CDR2 FQNEAQ (reference sequence). CDR3 length: 14 amino acids. The CDR3 coding sequence is TGTGCCAGCAGCTTAGCGGGACAGGGATACGAGCAGTACTTC. This gives the protein CASSLAGQGYEQYF.

V and J are TRBV30 and TRBJ1-1, with D unclear. V gave up 2 bases and J gave up 9 bases, with 13 bases separating them. Looked up from germline, CDR1 is GTSNPN and CDR2 is SVGIG (reference sequence). This CDR3 has 12 amino acids. CDR3 sequence reads: CAWSSGSAQAFF. Written as DNA, the CDR3 is TGTGCCTGGAGTTCTGGGTCAGCACAAGCTTTCTTT.